These 25 T cell receptor beta chains originate from one sample sequenced in a study of shared clonotypes between healthy human individuals. Data came from immunoSEQ multiplex PCR; TCRdb stores just in-frame clones and leaves some out. The top ten hold around 0.4% of the sample, which has around 2.5 million clones, 90% to 95% seen once. The specimen was naive CD4+ T cells from PBMCs. Subset noted: CD45RA+ positively selected. The source is a young man in good health. Some clones in this sample may be carry-over from other donors' samples.

This sequence joins TRBV30 and TRBJ2-5; D possibly corresponds to TRBD1 (6 bases). Germline V lookup: CDR1 GTSNPN, CDR2 SVGIG (reference sequence). CDR3 length: 15 amino acids. V dropped 0 bases and J dropped 5 bases, with 16 bases sitting between them. The CDR3 DNA reads as TGTGCCTGGAGTGTAGGGACACCTAGATGGGAGACCCAGTACTTC. This translates into CAWSVGTPRWETQYF.

As DNA, the CDR3 is TGTGCCAGCACCTACGGGGACAGGGGGGGCGAGCAGTACTTC. Translation: CASTYGDRGGEQYF. The genes are TRBV28 and TRBJ2-7; 11 nucleotides line up with TRBD1. V dropped 7 bases and J dropped 6; count of bases not matched to a gene: 8. The CDR3 is made up of 14 amino acids. Germline V gene lookup returns CDR1 MDHEN and CDR2 SYDVKM.

The chain carries TRBV5-1 and TRBJ1-1, with D unresolved. Germline assignment: CDR1 SGHRS and CDR2 YFSETQ. The CDR3 sequence is 16 residues long. The V end lost 3 bases, the J end lost 1 base, and 16 bases lay between the germline ends. The CDR3 nucleotides read TGCGCCAGCAGCTATTCCCCGGCCTACTCGAACACTGAAGCTTTCTTT. Amino acids: CASSYSPAYSNTEAFF.

The chain employs TRBV5-1 and TRBJ2-1; 7 nucleotides agree with TRBD2. Germline V gene data show CDR1 as SGHRS and CDR2 as YFSETQ. The J segment lost 6 bases and the V segment lost 0 bases, leaving 3 bases of the junction unmatched. The CDR3 spans 14 residues. The CDR3 protein is CASSLVGGINEQFF. In nucleotides, the CDR3 is TGCGCCAGCAGCTTGGTCGGGGGGATCAATGAGCAGTTCTTC.

The CDR3 loop is CASMLYPNTEAFF. DNA for the CDR3: TGTGCCAGCATGCTCTACCCTAACACTGAAGCTTTCTTT. The chain combines TRBV2 with TRBJ1-1; D uncertain. Germline CDR1 SNHLY, CDR2 FYNNEI. The CDR3 is 13 residues long. Trimming removed 7 bases at V and 2 bases at J, with 11 bases between.

The rearrangement joins TRBV5-4 to TRBJ2-2; D is unclear. Between the trimmed V and J ends, which lost 0 bases and 8 bases, there was a span of 17 bases. Germline-derived CDR1 and CDR2 are SGHNT and YYREEE (reference sequence). This CDR3 comprises 16 residues. CDR3 coding DNA: TGTGCCAGCAGCTTGGAGGGCTTCCAAGGTGCGGGGGAGCTGTTTTTT. Encoded protein: CASSLEGFQGAGELFF.

The genes are TRBV7-6 and TRBJ2-1; 7 positions agree with TRBD2. This CDR3 region has 13 residues. J was trimmed by 12 bases and V by 5 bases; bases with no gene match: 10. Germline CDR1 and CDR2: SGHVS and FNYEAQ. CDR3 in DNA: TGTGCCAGCAGCCCCAATGGGGGGGGATCGCAGTTCTTC. This sequence encodes CASSPNGGGSQFF.

The gene calls are TRBV30 and TRBJ2-7, with D uncertain. CDR1 GTSNPN and CDR2 SVGIG come from the germline V gene (reference sequence). CDR3 length: 12 amino acids. V lost 2 bases and J lost 3, with 8 bases in between. This CDR3 reads CAWSNIGYEQYF. The CDR3, as DNA: TGTGCCTGGAGTAATATAGGCTACGAGCAGTACTTC.

For this clone: This sample includes further DNA sequences coding for the same CDR3. This chain connects TRBV28 to TRBJ2-7; unclear D gene. The CDR3 sequence is 13 residues long. The V end lost 3 bases, the J end lost 2 bases, and 8 bases lay between the germline ends. Looked up from germline, CDR1 is MDHEN and CDR2 is SYDVKM. CDR3 protein: CASSFTSPYEQYF. The CDR3 nucleotides read TGTGCCAGCAGTTTCACCTCACCCTACGAGCAGTACTTC.

The gene calls are TRBV30 and TRBJ2-1; D is unresolved. V was pared by 4 bases and J by 0 bases, with 13 bases between. CDR3 length equals 15 residues. CDR1 is GTSNPN, CDR2 SVGIG, per germline (reference sequence). This chain's CDR3 is CAWNVGRASYNEQFF. The CDR3 DNA reads TGTGCCTGGAACGTCGGTAGGGCCTCCTACAATGAGCAGTTCTTC.

This chain links TRBV7-6 with TRBJ2-3, with 8 bases matching TRBD1. This CDR3 is built from 16 residues. Per the germline V gene, CDR1 is SGHVS and CDR2 is FNYEAQ. V lost 5 bases and J lost 4; bases outside the gene matches: 11. CDR3 in amino acids: CASSAQGAVVPDTQYF. The DNA for the CDR3 is TGTGCCAGCAGCGCCCAGGGGGCGGTGGTCCCAGATACGCAGTATTTT. The full variable domain, with the rest looked up from reference TRBV7-6 and TRBJ2-3, is GAGVSQSPRYKVTKRGQDVALRCDPISGHVSLYWYRQALGQGPEFLTYFNYEAQQDKSGLPNDRFSAERPEGSISTLTIQRTEQRDSAMYRCASSAQGAVVPDTQYFGPGTRLTVL.

For the CDR3, the DNA is TGCGCCAGCAGCCCTAAGGGGTACGAGCAGTACTTC. Protein product: CASSPKGYEQYF. The chain combines TRBV4-1 with TRBJ2-7, with a possible D match to TRBD1 (5 bases). Germline-derived CDR1 and CDR2 are MGHRA and YSYEKL. V dropped 4 bases and J dropped 4 bases, with 8 bases sitting between them. The CDR3 consists of 12 residues.

The DNA for the CDR3 is TGTGCCAGCAGCTTCCTTAGACAGGGTCTGAGGTACTTC. It codes for CASSFLRQGLRYF. The chain recombines TRBV7-9 with TRBJ2-5; 7 bases match TRBD1. With 3 bases clipped from V and 13 bases from J, the junction kept 11 bases outside the gene matches. Germline assignment: CDR1 SEHNR and CDR2 FQNEAQ (reference sequence). This CDR3 has 13 amino acids.

About this clone: In the same sample, other DNA sequences code for this CDR3. The chain links TRBV18 to TRBJ1-1, with D uncertain. The V gene lost 2 bases and the J gene lost 7 bases, with 5 bases spanning the gap. CDR1 is KGHSH and CDR2 is LQKENI in the germline V gene. This CDR3 region has 11 residues. The CDR3 reads CASSPDSEAFF. The CDR3 coding sequence is TGTGCCAGCTCACCAGATAGTGAAGCTTTCTTT. The variable domain in full, with the rest retrieved from reference TRBV18 and TRBJ1-1, is NAGVMQNPRHLVRRRGQEARLRCSPMKGHSHVYWYRQLPEEGLKFMVYLQKENIIDESGMPKERFSAEFPKEGPSILRIQQVVRGDSAAYFCASSPDSEAFFGQGTRLTVV.

J is TRBJ2-6 and V is TRBV29-1; D not certain. The CDR3 has 12 amino acids. The V gene lost 7 bases and the J gene lost 4 bases, with 8 bases spanning the gap. Per the germline V gene, CDR1 is SQVTM and CDR2 is ANQGSEA. The CDR3 here is CSAVGGANVLTF. CDR3 nucleotide sequence: TGCAGCGCCGTAGGGGGGGCCAACGTCCTGACTTTC.

The count of this clone is one. V is TRBV9 and J is TRBJ2-3, with 9 nucleotides matching TRBD2. Germline lookup yields CDR1 SGDLS and CDR2 YYNGEE. The ends lost 4 bases at V and 4 bases at J; junction bases unmatched: 4. This CDR3 spans 14 amino acids. CDR3 amino acids: CASSLAGVADTQYF. The CDR3 DNA is TGTGCCAGCAGCTTAGCGGGAGTGGCAGATACGCAGTATTTT.

This chain connects TRBV14 to TRBJ2-5; D is perhaps TRBD2 (6 bases). V was clipped by 4 bases and J by 5 bases, with 17 bases between them. Germline CDR1 and CDR2: SGHDN and FVKESK. The CDR3 loop spans 15 amino acids. Here the CDR3 reads CASSRQPGTQETQYF. The DNA of the CDR3 is TGTGCCAGCAGCCGCCAACCTGGGACTCAGGAGACCCAGTACTTC.

The rearrangement uses TRBV9 and TRBJ2-5; 7 nucleotides align to TRBD2. Germline V gives CDR1 SGDLS, CDR2 YYNGEE. V trimming: 4 bases; J trimming: 5 bases; junction bases outside the gene matches: 5. The CDR3 covers 13 residues. The CDR3 DNA reads as TGTGCCAGCAGCCAACAAGCGGGGGAGACCCAGTACTTC. It yields the protein CASSQQAGETQYF.

The V gene is TRBV28, the J gene TRBJ2-3; a possible D gene is TRBD1 (6 bases). The CDR3 totals 16 residues. Germline V gene lookup returns CDR1 MDHEN and CDR2 SYDVKM. Trimming shortened V by 5 bases and J by 5 bases, and 20 bases separated the two germline ends. This CDR3 is CASSPAGQGQGDTQYF. CDR3 nucleotide sequence: TGTGCCAGCAGTCCCGCCGGGCAGGGGCAGGGAGATACGCAGTATTTT.

Comment on this clone: The sample contains more than one DNA sequence encoding this CDR3. The chain employs TRBV5-4 and TRBJ2-7; the match to TRBD2 covers 13 bases. Germline CDR1 is SGHNT and CDR2 is YYREEE (reference sequence). V was clipped by 3 bases and J by 1 base; unmatched bases: 1. The CDR3 is made up of 15 amino acids. This CDR3 reads CASSWGLAGSYEQYF. The DNA for the CDR3 is TGTGCCAGCAGCTGGGGACTAGCGGGGTCCTACGAGCAGTACTTC.

This rearrangement joins TRBV5-4 to TRBJ2-7; D is unresolved. V was shortened by 0 bases and J by 1 base, with 8 bases between the two germline ends. Looked up from germline, CDR1 is SGHNT and CDR2 is YYREEE (reference sequence). CDR3 length equals 14 residues. The CDR3 DNA sequence: TGTGCCAGCAGCTTGGGCCGAACTTCCTACGAGCAGTACTTC. This codes for CASSLGRTSYEQYF.

A few counts support this clone. The CDR3 reads CASGSSNQPQHF. CDR3 DNA sequence: TGTGCCAGCGGTAGTAGCAATCAGCCCCAGCATTTT. This chain uses TRBV6-6 with TRBJ1-5; no definite D call. Per germline, CDR1 MNHNY and CDR2 SVGAGI (reference sequence). CDR3 length: 12 residues. V gave up 8 bases and J gave up 0 bases, with 5 bases separating them.

The rearrangement joins TRBV30 to TRBJ2-7, with TRBD2 identical over 10 bases. Per the germline V gene, CDR1 is GTSNPN and CDR2 is SVGIG (reference sequence). Trimming removed 0 bases from V and 2 bases from J; junction bases left unmatched: 13. This CDR3 region has 18 residues. CDR3 loop: CAWSVRVQGTSVTYEQYF. The CDR3 bases are TGTGCCTGGAGTGTACGAGTTCAGGGGACTAGCGTAACCTACGAGCAGTACTTC.

The chain couples TRBV4-2 to TRBJ2-1; 10 nucleotides line up with TRBD2. Germline V gene sequence: CDR1 LGHNA, CDR2 YNFKEQ. Unmatched junction bases numbered 4, after V lost 1 base and J lost 4 bases. The CDR3 extends over 16 amino acids. The CDR3 region is CASSQGRTSGYNEQFF. CDR3 in DNA: TGTGCCAGCAGCCAAGGACGGACTAGCGGTTACAATGAGCAGTTCTTC.

V usage is TRBV21-1 and J usage is TRBJ1-2. TRBV21-1 is labeled a pseudogene. CDR3 length: 17 residues. DNA of the CDR3: TGTGCCAGCAGCAAAAAGGAGCTCGGGGGAGCTAACTATGGCTACACCTTC. This encodes CASSKKELGGANYGYTF.